This T cell receptor beta chain is from a study of blood T cell repertoires in COVID-19. TCRdb's table, derived via immunoSEQ multiplex PCR, lists solely in-frame clones and lacks some. The profile shows some 250,000 clones, 70% to 85% of them singletons. Participant-reported clinical history was the basis for cohort assignment. Germline CDR1 is SGHRS and CDR2 is YFSETQ. Trimming shortened V by 0 bases and J by 9 bases, and 16 bases separated the two germline ends. The length of the CDR3 is 15 residues. The TCR was taken from a man aged 40-55 years who had recovered from COVID-19. Sequencing input: PBMCs or T cells enriched from blood (not recorded which). This rearrangement joins TRBV5-1 to TRBJ2-1, with D perhaps TRBD2 (7 bases). CDR3 protein: CASSLEWGGLAEQFF. The CDR3 DNA sequence: TGCGCCAGCAGCTTGGAGTGGGGGGGCTTGGCTGAGCAGTTCTTC.